A single sample is the source of the 22 T cell receptor beta chains below, sequenced in a study of cytomegalovirus exposure and HLA in healthy donors. Profiled with immunoSEQ multiplex PCR; TCRdb holds only in-frame clones, not every one. Of about 220,000 clones in the sample, about 90% were seen once. The sequenced sample consisted of PBMCs. Receptor source: a woman under 30 in good health and CMV-seronegative.

This clone showed up just a few times. The rearrangement links TRBV4-2 to TRBJ1-2; TRBD1 is a possible D gene (6 bases). Germline V gene lookup returns CDR1 LGHNA and CDR2 YNFKEQ. The CDR3 covers 14 residues. Trimming left V 4 bases short and J 4 bases short, with 13 bases between. As DNA, the CDR3 is TGTGCCAGCAGCCCGACAGGTTTACGCTATGGCTACACCTTC. Translating it yields CASSPTGLRYGYTF.

The CDR3 DNA reads TGCGCCAGCACCCCACAGCTGACCGGGGAGCTGTTTTTT. It codes for CASTPQLTGELFF. This chain links TRBV5-1 with TRBJ2-2; D ambiguous. The V gene's germline CDR1 is SGHRS and CDR2 YFSETQ. Trimming stripped 6 bases from V and 5 bases from J, with 11 bases between. This CDR3 is 13 amino acids long. Full variable domain (outside the CDR3, taken from reference TRBV5-1 and TRBJ2-2): KAGVTQTPRYLIKTRGQQVTLSCSPISGHRSVSWYQQTPGQGLQFLFEYFSETQRNKGNFPGRFSGRQFSNSRSEMNVSTLELGDSALYLCASTPQLTGELFFGEGSRLTVL.

The rearrangement uses TRBV29-1 and TRBJ1-3; 7 bases are shared with TRBD1. Trimming removed 0 bases from V and 0 bases from J; junction bases left unmatched: 5. The length of the CDR3 is 16 residues. Per germline, CDR1 SQVTM and CDR2 ANQGSEA. CDR3 region: CSVEDRTGDSGNTIYF. The CDR3, as DNA: TGCAGCGTTGAAGATCGGACAGGTGACTCTGGAAACACCATATATTTT.

This chain uses TRBV5-1 with TRBJ2-5, with a weak D call TRBD2 (5 bases). Germline V lookup: CDR1 SGHRS, CDR2 YFSETQ. The CDR3 consists of 17 residues. Trimming cost V 1 base and J 7 bases, with 23 bases left between them. This CDR3 reads CASSLFATGEFARTQYF. CDR3 nucleotides: TGCGCCAGCAGCTTGTTTGCTACCGGGGAGTTTGCAAGGACCCAGTACTTC.

This clone has just one count. This chain uses TRBV5-1 with TRBJ2-2; D might be TRBD1 (6 bases). CDR1 is SGHRS and CDR2 is YFSETQ in the germline V gene. V was pared by 1 base and J by 2 bases, with 9 bases between. The CDR3 runs to 15 residues. CDR3 nucleotides: TGCGCCAGCAGCTTGCCCAGGGGAAACACCGGGGAGCTGTTTTTT. Protein product: CASSLPRGNTGELFF.

The V call is TRBV11-2, the J call TRBJ2-7; D may be TRBD2 (5 bases). V was trimmed by 5 bases and J by 0 bases, leaving 11 bases between them. Germline loops: CDR1 SGHAT, CDR2 FQNNGV. This CDR3 has 14 residues. In nucleotides, the CDR3 is TGTGCCAGCAGCCCACGGGGTCGCTCCTACGAGCAGTACTTC. Translation gives CASSPRGRSYEQYF.

The V gene is TRBV9, the J gene TRBJ1-5, with 12 bases aligning to TRBD1. The J segment lost 10 bases and the V segment lost 3 bases, leaving 2 bases of the junction unmatched. The CDR3 is made up of 13 amino acids. Germline loops: CDR1 SGDLS, CDR2 YYNGEE. The CDR3 spells CASSEGQGAPQHF. The DNA for the CDR3 is TGTGCCAGCAGCGAGGGACAGGGGGCACCCCAGCATTTT.

The rearrangement links TRBV6-1 to TRBJ2-7; 9 bases align to TRBD1. Unmatched junction bases numbered 13, after V lost 4 bases and J lost 0 bases. The CDR3 is 18 amino acids. Per germline, CDR1 MNHNS and CDR2 SASEGT. The CDR3 region is CASSGGTGYRRSSYEQYF. The CDR3 DNA reads TGTGCCAGCAGTGGTGGGACAGGGTATCGGAGAAGCTCCTACGAGCAGTACTTC.

J is TRBJ1-5 and V is TRBV2; D remains unclear. The V end was cut by 5 bases, the J end by 4 bases, with 9 bases between. CDR1 and CDR2 from the germline V gene are SNHLY and FYNNEI. This CDR3 comprises 13 residues. The CDR3 region is CASSRTGNQPQHF. DNA of the CDR3: TGTGCCAGCAGTAGGACGGGAAATCAGCCCCAGCATTTT.

The genes are TRBV4-2 and TRBJ2-7; D gene ambiguous. CDR3 size: 15 residues. Per germline, CDR1 LGHNA and CDR2 YNFKEQ. Trimming took off 4 bases at V and 2 bases at J, with 15 bases between the two ends. The CDR3 region has the DNA TGTGCCAGCAGCCGCTCTGAGTCCTCTGCCTACGAGCAGTACTTC. It codes for CASSRSESSAYEQYF.

V is TRBV4-1 and J is TRBJ2-4; possible D gene TRBD1, 5 bases. Germline loops: CDR1 MGHRA, CDR2 YSYEKL. V was trimmed by 4 bases and J by 1 base, leaving 11 bases between them. The CDR3 is made up of 15 amino acids. This CDR3 is CASSPIPGAKNIQYF. The CDR3 nucleotides read TGCGCCAGCAGCCCAATCCCAGGGGCCAAAAACATTCAGTACTTC.

J is TRBJ1-1 and V is TRBV28; 8 nucleotides agree with TRBD1. The ends lost 6 bases at V and 10 bases at J; junction bases unmatched: 7. CDR3 length: 12 residues. From germline, CDR1 is MDHEN and CDR2 SYDVKM. The CDR3 region is CASRVTGTGAFF. The CDR3 DNA reads as TGTGCCAGCAGAGTTACCGGGACAGGAGCTTTCTTT. Filled out from reference TRBV28 and TRBJ1-1, the complete variable domain reads DVKVTQSSRYLVKRTGEKVFLECVQDMDHENMFWYRQDPGLGLRLIYFSYDVKMKEKGDIPEGYSVSREKKERFSLILESASTNQTSMYLCASRVTGTGAFFGQGTRLTVV.

The CDR3 loop reads CASSAPLAGPGEQYF. DNA for the CDR3: TGTGCCAGCAGCGCCCCACTAGCAGGACCGGGCGAGCAGTACTTC. V and J are TRBV9 and TRBJ2-7; TRBD2 might be the D (6 bases). There are 15 residues in the CDR3. V dropped 3 bases and J dropped 6 bases, with 19 bases sitting between them. Looked up from germline, CDR1 is SGDLS and CDR2 is YYNGEE.

V is TRBV5-4 and J is TRBJ2-7; TRBD1 matches at 10 bases. Germline V gene sequence: CDR1 SGHNT, CDR2 YYREEE (reference sequence). The CDR3 has 14 residues. V gave up 4 bases and J gave up 2 bases; unmatched junction bases: 3. The chain's CDR3 is CASSGGQGPYEQYF. CDR3 DNA sequence: TGTGCCAGCAGCGGGGGACAGGGGCCCTACGAGCAGTACTTC.

CDR3 sequence (DNA): TGTGCCAGCAGGGCCTACAGACAACTTAATGAAAAACTGTTTTTT. It codes for CASRAYRQLNEKLFF. The chain employs TRBV6-1 and TRBJ1-4; D is uncertain. Germline V lookup: CDR1 MNHNS, CDR2 SASEGT. The CDR3 extends over 15 amino acids. The ends were cut back, 6 bases at V and 4 bases at J, with 15 bases in the middle.

V is TRBV5-1 and J is TRBJ1-1; 8 nucleotides agree with TRBD1. Germline lookup yields CDR1 SGHRS and CDR2 YFSETQ. There are 14 residues in the CDR3. J was trimmed by 1 base and V by 4 bases; bases with no gene match: 3. In DNA, the CDR3 is TGCGCCAGCAGCAAGCAGGGGGCGAACACTGAAGCTTTCTTT. This sequence encodes CASSKQGANTEAFF.

This rearrangement joins TRBV7-2 to TRBJ2-3; perhaps TRBD2 as D (6 bases). Germline loops: CDR1 SGHTA, CDR2 FQGNSA. Trimming cost V 5 bases and J 1 base, with 13 bases left between them. The CDR3 runs to 15 residues. The CDR3 protein is CASSLLGGGTDTQYF. For the CDR3, the DNA is TGTGCCAGCAGCCTCTTAGGCGGGGGCACAGATACGCAGTATTTT.

The rearrangement joins TRBV27 to TRBJ2-2; maybe TRBD2 (5 bases). V shed 2 bases and J shed 3 bases, with 7 bases lying between them. Germline V gives CDR1 MNHEY, CDR2 SMNVEV (reference sequence). The CDR3 consists of 14 residues. The CDR3 is CASSLEGHTGELFF. DNA for the CDR3: TGTGCCAGCAGTTTAGAGGGTCACACCGGGGAGCTGTTTTTT.

The chain uses TRBV10-3 and TRBJ1-4; TRBD1 matches 10 bases. The germline CDR1 and CDR2 sequences are ENHRY and SYGVKD. V was pared by 4 bases and J by 6 bases, with 2 bases of the junction left unmatched. The CDR3 has 14 residues. The CDR3 loop is CAISGGTGDEKLFF. CDR3 in DNA: TGTGCCATCAGTGGCGGGACAGGGGATGAAAAACTGTTTTTT.

The rearrangement links TRBV5-1 to TRBJ1-2; D is possibly TRBD1 (5 bases). CDR3 length: 15 amino acids. V was clipped by 6 bases and J by 4 bases, with 19 bases between them. CDR1 and CDR2 from the germline V gene are SGHRS and YFSETQ. CDR3 in DNA: TGCGCCAGCACGCCAATAGTCGGGGGAAGCTATGGCTACACCTTC. Its translation: CASTPIVGGSYGYTF.

The chain employs TRBV2 and TRBJ2-7; D unclear. The CDR3 is 14 residues long. The V end was cut by 4 bases, the J end by 2 bases, with 12 bases between. Per the germline V gene, CDR1 is SNHLY and CDR2 is FYNNEI. CDR3 DNA sequence: TGTGCCAGCAGTGCCTGGCGGAGCGCCTACGAGCAGTACTTC. This codes for CASSAWRSAYEQYF. The full variable domain, in which reference TRBV2 and TRBJ2-7 provide the parts outside the CDR3, is EPEVTQTPSHQVTQMGQEVILRCVPISNHLYFYWYRQILGQKVEFLVSFYNNEISEKSEIFDDQFSVERPDGSNFTLKIRSTKLEDSAMYFCASSAWRSAYEQYFGPGTRLTVT.

The chain carries TRBV12-2 and TRBJ2-7; TRBD1 is taken as the D call from the table, unchecked against the DNA. TRBV12-2 is designated a pseudogene. The CDR3 is made up of 15 amino acids. Written as DNA, the CDR3 is TGTGCAAGTCGCTTAGCGCGAAGGGGTCCCTACGAGCAGTACTTC. Its translation is CASRLARRGPYEQYF.